The 21 T cell receptor beta chains below come from one sample, sequenced in a study of cytomegalovirus exposure and HLA in healthy donors. 60 Vbeta and 13 Jbeta primers were used in PCR. Assay used: immunoSEQ multiplex PCR; TCRdb lists only in-frame clones, some missing. The sample contains under 200,000 clones, roughly 75% of which appear only once. The sample consisted of PBMCs. The receptors come from a man aged 35 to 55 in good health and CMV-seronegative.

J is TRBJ2-7 and V is TRBV7-9; 8 bases fit TRBD1. Germline trimming cut 4 bases from V and 7 bases from J; bases unmatched to any gene: 12. The CDR3 totals 15 residues. The germline CDR1 and CDR2 sequences are SEHNR and FQNEAQ (reference sequence). The CDR3 reads CASSSPRGLRGEQYF. In DNA, the CDR3 is TGTGCCAGCAGCTCGCCCAGGGGGCTACGGGGGGAGCAGTACTTC.

The chain joins TRBV5-1 to TRBJ2-6; 11 nucleotides agree with TRBD1. The CDR3 length is 18 residues. Germline loops: CDR1 SGHRS, CDR2 YFSETQ. J lost 4 bases, V lost 0 bases, and 6 bases had no gene match. The CDR3 region is CASSLAGQGGSGANVLTF. The CDR3 DNA is TGCGCCAGCAGCTTGGCGGGACAGGGGGGGTCCGGGGCCAACGTCCTGACTTTC.

This chain joins TRBV5-6 and TRBJ2-7, with 9 bases aligning to TRBD1. The V gene's germline CDR1 is SGHDT and CDR2 YYEEEE. V lost 4 bases to trimming and J lost 3 bases; unmatched junction nucleotides: 5. The CDR3 is 14 amino acids. In nucleotides, the CDR3 is TGTGCCAGCAGCGTCCCGGGACAGGGCTACGAGCAGTACTTC. Residues: CASSVPGQGYEQYF.

The rearrangement joins TRBV6-5 to TRBJ2-3; no firm D call. V was trimmed by 4 bases and J by 6 bases, leaving 14 bases between them. Germline CDR1 reads MNHEY; CDR2 reads SVGAGI. This CDR3 is built from 14 residues. The CDR3, as DNA: TGTGCCAGCAGTTCCAACACTCCAGCGGATACGCAGTATTTT. It is translated as CASSSNTPADTQYF.

The V call is TRBV9, the J call TRBJ2-7; TRBD2 matches 7 bases. V lost 1 base to trimming and J lost 1 base; unmatched junction nucleotides: 8. Germline V CDR1 and CDR2: SGDLS, YYNGEE. The CDR3 contains 16 residues. The CDR3 region is CASSVLPLAVSYEQYF. CDR3 nucleotides: TGTGCCAGCAGCGTACTCCCGCTAGCGGTTTCCTACGAGCAGTACTTC. Drawing the rest from reference TRBV9 and TRBJ2-7, the complete variable domain is DSGVTQTPKHLITATGQRVTLRCSPRSGDLSVYWYQQSLDQGLQFLIQYYNGEERAKGNILERFSAQQFPDLHSELNLSSLELGDSALYFCASSVLPLAVSYEQYFGPGTRLTVT.

The genes are TRBV11-2 and TRBJ1-2, with D possibly being TRBD1 (5 bases). The V gene's germline CDR1 is SGHAT and CDR2 FQNNGV. The CDR3 sequence is 17 residues long. Trimming shortened V by 0 bases and J by 5 bases, and 19 bases separated the two germline ends. Here the CDR3 DNA reads TGTGCCAGCAGCTTAGATGCAGGGAAAATCTCGAAGTATGGCTACACCTTC. Translated: CASSLDAGKISKYGYTF.

The J gene is TRBJ2-7, the V gene TRBV2; no clear D. Germline V gene data show CDR1 as SNHLY and CDR2 as FYNNEI. The CDR3 is made up of 12 amino acids. The V gene lost 8 bases and the J gene lost 1 base, with 9 bases spanning the gap. The CDR3 region has the DNA TGTGCCAGCCGGTACTCGTCCTACGAGCAGTACTTC. Encoded protein: CASRYSSYEQYF.

CDR3: CASSLAQGRARNYEQYF. For the CDR3, the DNA is TGTGCCAGCAGCTTAGCCCAGGGTCGCGCCCGCAACTACGAGCAGTACTTC. This chain links TRBV11-3 with TRBJ2-7, with D tentatively TRBD1 (5 bases). The V gene's germline CDR1 is SGHNT and CDR2 YENEEA. Trimming shortened V by 1 base and J by 3 bases, and 19 bases separated the two germline ends. This CDR3 is 17 amino acids long.

The V gene is TRBV5-4, the J gene TRBJ1-3; TRBD1 might be the D (5 bases). Trimming removed 7 bases at V and 0 bases at J, with 17 bases between. CDR3 length: 16 amino acids. Per germline, CDR1 SGHNT and CDR2 YYREEE (reference sequence). CDR3 sequence (DNA): TGTGCCAGCTATAGGAGGGGCACGAGCTCTGGAAACACCATATATTTT. Translating gives CASYRRGTSSGNTIYF.

V gene TRBV10-3 combines with J gene TRBJ2-2; 8 bases match TRBD1. CDR3 size: 17 residues. The germline CDR1 and CDR2 sequences are ENHRY and SYGVKD. V gave up 8 bases and J gave up 0 bases; unmatched junction bases: 11. The CDR3 reads CAIPRRQGFANTGELFF. DNA for the CDR3: TGTGCCATCCCCCGGCGACAGGGGTTCGCGAACACCGGGGAGCTGTTTTTT.

This clone was detected once. V gene TRBV19 combines with J gene TRBJ2-6; 7 bases align to TRBD1. CDR3 length: 19 amino acids. Unmatched junction bases numbered 12, after V lost 2 bases and J lost 2 bases. From germline, CDR1 is LNHDA and CDR2 SQIVND (reference sequence). As DNA, the CDR3 is TGTGCCAGTAGTATAAGCCCGGGACAGACCCTGCCTGGGGCCAACGTCCTGACTTTC. Residues: CASSISPGQTLPGANVLTF.

This rearrangement joins TRBV7-9 to TRBJ1-3; 8 nucleotides agree with TRBD1. This CDR3 region has 17 residues. Losses at the gene ends were 5 bases for V and 0 bases for J; bases not matched to a gene: 9. The germline V gene has CDR1 SEHNR and CDR2 FQNEAQ (reference sequence). This CDR3 reads CASSPGTGSSSGNTIYF. In DNA form, the CDR3 reads TGTGCCAGCAGCCCCGGGACAGGCTCTAGCTCTGGAAACACCATATATTTT.

The chain recombines TRBV9 with TRBJ2-3, with TRBD2 identical over 7 bases. There are 18 residues in the CDR3. With V trimmed by 3 bases and J by 2 bases, 15 bases remained unmatched. Germline V lookup: CDR1 SGDLS, CDR2 YYNGEE. The CDR3 reads CASSAGRAGGSNTDTQYF. CDR3 bases: TGTGCCAGCAGCGCAGGGCGGGCCGGGGGGAGCAACACAGATACGCAGTATTTT.

This sequence joins TRBV9 and TRBJ2-5, with TRBD1 matching 7 bases. Germline trimming cut 0 bases from V and 4 bases from J; bases unmatched to any gene: 3. The CDR3 extends over 14 amino acids. The V gene's germline CDR1 is SGDLS and CDR2 YYNGEE. CDR3 sequence: CASSVEDRAETQYF. In DNA form, the CDR3 reads TGTGCCAGCAGCGTAGAAGACAGGGCAGAGACCCAGTACTTC.

This rearrangement joins TRBV19 to TRBJ1-2, with 9 bases aligning to TRBD1. The V segment lost 5 bases and the J segment 8 bases; nucleotides outside the gene matches: 9. Germline CDR1 is LNHDA and CDR2 is SQIVND (reference sequence). The CDR3 totals 14 residues. The CDR3 DNA follows: TGTGCCAGTAGTTTCGCCGGGACAGGGAAAGGCTACACCTTC. Residues: CASSFAGTGKGYTF.

The J gene is TRBJ2-3, the V gene TRBV27; possible D gene TRBD2, 5 bases. This CDR3 has 15 residues. Germline V CDR1 and CDR2: MNHEY, SMNVEV (reference sequence). With 6 bases removed from V and 1 base from J, the gap between germline ends came to 14 bases. The CDR3 DNA sequence: TGTGCCAGCAGCCACCTCGACGGGGGCACAGATACGCAGTATTTT. This sequence encodes CASSHLDGGTDTQYF.

This clone has more than one count but fewer than ten. This rearrangement joins TRBV19 to TRBJ2-3; TRBD1 aligns across 10 bases. Germline lookup yields CDR1 LNHDA and CDR2 SQIVND (reference sequence). V lost 5 bases and J lost 3; bases outside the gene matches: 5. The CDR3 has 15 amino acids. CDR3 sequence: CASSRWTGGTDTQYF. CDR3 sequence (DNA): TGTGCCAGTAGTCGATGGACAGGGGGGACAGATACGCAGTATTTT.

The chain recombines TRBV19 with TRBJ2-5; tentative D call: TRBD1 (6 bases). Trimming removed 5 bases from V and 2 bases from J, with 9 bases in between. Per germline, CDR1 LNHDA and CDR2 SQIVND (reference sequence). The CDR3 has 13 amino acids. The CDR3 sequence: CASSQRGQETQYF. The DNA of the CDR3 is TGTGCCAGTAGTCAGAGGGGGCAAGAGACCCAGTACTTC.

The sample holds one count of this clone. The V call is TRBV25-1, the J call TRBJ2-7, with TRBD2 as a possible D gene (7 bases). CDR3 length: 11 amino acids. Germline-derived CDR1 and CDR2 are MGHDK and SYGVNS. Between the trimmed V and J ends, which lost 6 bases and 8 bases, there was a span of 11 bases. CDR3 coding DNA: TGTGCCAGCAGGGGGGGGCCCCAGCAGTACTTC. As protein: CASRGGPQQYF.

This clone appeared once. The CDR3: CASSQVSLAGGDLSKNIQYF. Written as DNA, the CDR3 is TGCGCCAGCAGCCAAGTATCCCTAGCGGGGGGTGATCTTTCCAAAAACATTCAGTACTTC. The gene calls are TRBV4-3 and TRBJ2-4; 11 nucleotides line up with TRBD2. The CDR3 has 20 residues. Germline CDR1 LGHNA, CDR2 YSLEER. With V trimmed by 1 base and J by 2 bases, 13 bases remained unmatched.

This clone appeared a single time. The chain couples TRBV11-3 to TRBJ1-5; D ambiguous. Trimming removed 6 bases at V and 2 bases at J, with 8 bases between. Germline V lookup: CDR1 SGHNT, CDR2 YENEEA. The CDR3 length is 13 residues. The CDR3 DNA reads TGTGCCAGCAGTCAGGAGGGCAATCAGCCCCAGCATTTT. Protein: CASSQEGNQPQHF.